The 20 T cell receptor beta chains below come from one sample, sequenced in a study of T cell repertoires in cytomegalovirus infection. A single record per CDR3 protein comes from TCRdb applying MiXCR to the reads. The top ten hold 1.5% to 2% of the sample, which has fewer than 250,000 distinct CDR3 sequences, 10% to 15% seen once. The specimen sequenced was PBMCs. The source is a human donor in good health (CMV status not recorded). Some clones in this sample may be carry-over from other donors' samples.

This clonotype has a count of ten or more. The V and J genes are TRBV6-1 and TRBJ1-5; 7 bases align to TRBD1. Germline CDR1 is MNHNS and CDR2 is SASEGT. This CDR3 is built from 13 residues. Trimming cost V 11 bases and J 7 bases; bases outside gene matches: 11. The CDR3 sequence: CAGGTELVQPQHF. CDR3 in DNA: TGTGCCGGCGGGACAGAACTGGTCCAGCCCCAGCATTTT.

V gene TRBV18 combines with J gene TRBJ1-1; D remains unclear. This CDR3 has 12 residues. Trimming removed 5 bases from V and 4 bases from J, with 8 bases in between. Germline CDR1 KGHSH, CDR2 LQKENI. CDR3 sequence: CASSKAATEAFF. DNA for the CDR3: TGTGCCAGCTCAAAAGCGGCCACTGAAGCTTTCTTT.

This clonotype was counted only a few times. This rearrangement joins TRBV29-1 to TRBJ2-7; 8 positions agree with TRBD1. This CDR3 is built from 12 residues. Germline-derived CDR1 and CDR2 are SQVTM and ANQGSEA. The junction had 0 bases not matched to a gene; V was cut back by 4 bases and J by 1 base. CDR3: CSVGTGSYEQYF. In nucleotides, the CDR3 is TGCAGCGTTGGGACAGGGTCCTACGAGCAGTACTTC.

The table lists this clonotype with a few counts. This rearrangement joins TRBV20-1 to TRBJ2-1, with TRBD2 matching over 13 bases. This CDR3 is built from 17 residues. Trimming at V came to 3 bases and at J to 5 bases, leaving 10 bases not matched to a gene. Germline loops: CDR1 DFQATT, CDR2 SNEGSKA (reference sequence). In DNA form, the CDR3 reads TGCAGTGCTAGGTTGACTAGCGGGAGGCTCTGGAACAATGAGCAGTTCTTC. This sequence encodes CSARLTSGRLWNNEQFF.

This clonotype showed up many times. The genes are TRBV28 and TRBJ2-2; D is undetermined. V lost 4 bases and J lost 6, with 0 bases in between. Germline CDR1 MDHEN, CDR2 SYDVKM. The CDR3 length is 10 residues. The CDR3 is CASSSGELFF. The CDR3 DNA follows: TGTGCCAGCAGTTCCGGGGAGCTGTTTTTT.

This clonotype has just one count. This sequence joins TRBV9 and TRBJ1-2; D is possibly TRBD1 (6 bases). The CDR3 is 15 residues long. Germline-derived CDR1 and CDR2 are SGDLS and YYNGEE. Trimming left V 0 bases short and J 3 bases short, with 12 bases between. For the CDR3, the DNA is TGTGCCAGCAGCGTAGATGGACAGCAGTACTATGGCTACACCTTC. As protein: CASSVDGQQYYGYTF.

This clonotype has ten or more counts. The V and J genes are TRBV4-1 and TRBJ1-1; 8 positions match TRBD1. Germline V gives CDR1 MGHRA, CDR2 YSYEKL. Trimming at V came to 0 bases and at J to 1 base, leaving 7 bases not matched to a gene. CDR3 length equals 17 residues. CDR3 residues: CASSQEVTGAGNTEAFF. The CDR3 coding sequence is TGCGCCAGCAGCCAAGAGGTGACAGGGGCGGGGAACACTGAAGCTTTCTTT.

This clonotype occurred a few times. This chain links TRBV20-1 with TRBJ2-5, with a tentative D call TRBD2 (6 bases). The CDR3 is 14 amino acids. Germline values: CDR1 DFQATT, CDR2 SNEGSKA (reference sequence). V lost 0 bases, J lost 5 bases, and 13 bases lay in between. DNA for the CDR3: TGCAGTGCTAGAGATCTCCGGGGGTTGGAGACCCAGTACTTC. Translating it yields CSARDLRGLETQYF.

This clonotype appeared a few times. The V gene is TRBV4-3, the J gene TRBJ2-1; D perhaps matches TRBD2 (5 bases). Trimming took off 0 bases at V and 8 bases at J, with 14 bases between the two ends. Germline CDR1 LGHNA, CDR2 YSLEER. The CDR3 spans 15 residues. CDR3 residues: CASSQDKWGSDEQFF. The DNA for the CDR3 is TGCGCCAGCAGCCAAGATAAGTGGGGTAGCGATGAGCAGTTCTTC.

In this sample, this clonotype turned up many times. The V gene is TRBV7-2, the J gene TRBJ1-5; no firm D call. CDR1 and CDR2 from the germline V gene are SGHTA and FQGNSA. This CDR3 region has 15 residues. V lost 2 bases and J lost 1, with 9 bases in between. The CDR3 region is CASSLRPTSNQPQHF. The CDR3 nucleotides read TGTGCCAGCAGCTTAAGACCAACAAGCAATCAGCCCCAGCATTTT.

This clonotype was observed at least ten times. The CDR3 DNA reads TGCGCCAGCAGCCAAACCCCCTACTACGAGCAGTACTTC. Translating gives CASSQTPYYEQYF. The V call is TRBV4-1, the J call TRBJ2-7, with unresolved D. V was pared by 2 bases and J by 3 bases, with 8 bases between. Germline V gene lookup returns CDR1 MGHRA and CDR2 YSYEKL. This CDR3 has 13 amino acids.

This rearrangement joins TRBV5-1 to TRBJ2-3; TRBD1 matches 7 bases. V lost 0 bases to trimming and J lost 4 bases; unmatched junction nucleotides: 8. Germline loops: CDR1 SGHRS, CDR2 YFSETQ. The CDR3 spans 16 residues. The CDR3 coding sequence is TGCGCCAGCAGCTTGGCCCTAGACAGGGCGGCAGATACGCAGTATTTT. Translated, it gives CASSLALDRAADTQYF.

The chain joins TRBV5-1 to TRBJ1-1; D possibly corresponds to TRBD1 (5 bases). The ends were cut back, 4 bases at V and 4 bases at J, with 20 bases in the middle. Germline V gives CDR1 SGHRS, CDR2 YFSETQ. This CDR3 spans 16 amino acids. CDR3: CASSPSGGDASTEAFF. DNA of the CDR3: TGCGCCAGCAGCCCGTCAGGAGGGGATGCGAGCACTGAAGCTTTCTTT.

This clonotype was seen repeatedly, ten times or more. J is TRBJ1-3 and V is TRBV5-1; tentatively, D is TRBD1 (5 bases). The V end lost 0 bases, the J end lost 4 bases, and 14 bases lay between the germline ends. The length of the CDR3 is 16 residues. CDR1 and CDR2 from the germline V gene are SGHRS and YFSETQ. DNA of the CDR3: TGCGCCAGCAGCTTGGACAGCCCAGGGTTCGGAAACACCATATATTTT. Translation gives CASSLDSPGFGNTIYF.

This clonotype was observed at least ten times. The J gene is TRBJ2-2, the V gene TRBV19; D ambiguous. Deletions cut 9 bases from V and 1 base from J, with 12 bases between. Germline CDR1 is LNHDA and CDR2 is SQIVND (reference sequence). The CDR3 contains 14 residues. In nucleotides, the CDR3 is TGTGCCAGCCGAGGCTCCGGGAACACCGGGGAGCTGTTTTTT. Its translation: CASRGSGNTGELFF.

The sample holds many counts of this clonotype. J is TRBJ1-1 and V is TRBV7-2, with D perhaps TRBD1 (6 bases). Trimming cost V 8 bases and J 1 base, with 14 bases left between them. CDR3 length: 14 amino acids. Germline-derived CDR1 and CDR2 are SGHTA and FQGNSA. This CDR3 reads CASLRDRRNTEAFF. DNA for the CDR3: TGTGCCAGCCTCCGAGACAGGCGGAACACTGAAGCTTTCTTT.

This clonotype was seen more than once but under ten times. This sequence joins TRBV19 and TRBJ2-2; possibly TRBD1 for D (6 bases). This CDR3 region has 14 residues. The V end was cut by 4 bases, the J end by 4 bases, with 10 bases between. CDR1 and CDR2 (germline): LNHDA, SQIVND (reference sequence). CDR3 nucleotide sequence: TGTGCCAGTAGTAACCAGGGGACCACCGGGGAGCTGTTTTTT. Encoded protein: CASSNQGTTGELFF.

This sequence joins TRBV6-2 or TRBV6-3 and TRBJ2-7, with no clear D. Germline CDR1 is MNHEY and CDR2 is SVGEGT. The CDR3 has 12 amino acids. The V end lost 6 bases, the J end lost 5 bases, and 11 bases lay between the germline ends. This chain's CDR3 is CASRSHQDEQYF. CDR3 bases: TGTGCCAGCAGGAGCCATCAGGACGAGCAGTACTTC.

J is TRBJ2-5 and V is TRBV5-6; possible D gene TRBD1, 6 bases. Germline V gives CDR1 SGHDT, CDR2 YYEEEE. The V gene lost 0 bases and the J gene lost 4 bases, with 19 bases spanning the gap. The CDR3 runs to 17 residues. CDR3 residues: CASSLGDTGPDGETQYF. The CDR3 DNA is TGTGCCAGCAGCTTGGGGGACACAGGTCCGGATGGAGAGACCCAGTACTTC. The full variable domain, in which reference TRBV5-6 and TRBJ2-5 provide the parts outside the CDR3, is DAGVTQSPTHLIKTRGQQVTLRCSPKSGHDTVSWYQQALGQGPQFIFQYYEEEERQRGNFPDRFSGHQFPNYSSELNVNALLLGDSALYLCASSLGDTGPDGETQYFGPGTRLLVL.

This clonotype appeared many times. V is TRBV11-1 and J is TRBJ2-4; D is undetermined. The CDR3 length is 12 residues. V was clipped by 3 bases and J by 9 bases, with 9 bases between them. The germline V gene encodes CDR1 SGHAT and CDR2 FQDESV (reference sequence). The CDR3, as DNA: TGTGCCAGCAGCTTTGACGCCGCCATTCAGTACTTC. It specifies CASSFDAAIQYF. Complete variable domain (other parts from reference TRBV11-1 and TRBJ2-4): EAEVAQSPRYKITEKSQAVAFWCDPISGHATLYWYRQILGQGPELLVQFQDESVVDDSQLPKDRFSAERLKGVDSTLKIQPAELGDSAMYLCASSFDAAIQYFGAGTRLSVL.